One and the same sample provided the 26 T cell receptor beta chains below, sequenced in a study of vaccination and CD4 T cells after COVID-19. These receptors have no known antigen. Sequence data for DNA of cultured CD4+ T cells were generated by the Oncomine TCR Beta short-read assay. TCRdb ran MiXCR on the PCR reads and lists one entry per CDR3 protein. The table lists about 20,000 distinct CDR3 sequences, over 60% of them singletons. Indicated treatment: approximately nine-day PBMC culture with coronavirus spike peptide pools or control peptides (ViraFEST assay). The source was CD4+ T cells from blood, cultured in vitro, collected after SARS-CoV-2 vaccination. The receptors originated from a human donor who received a COVID-19 vaccine.

J is TRBJ2-7 and V is TRBV4-1; 9 nucleotides match TRBD2. The ends lost 2 bases at V and 3 bases at J; junction bases unmatched: 14. The CDR3 is 18 residues long. Per the germline V gene, CDR1 is MGHRA and CDR2 is YSYEKL. The CDR3 here is CASSQPSAGGGAGYEQYF. In DNA, the CDR3 is TGCGCCAGCAGCCAACCGAGTGCGGGCGGGGGGGCCGGCTACGAGCAGTACTTC.

The chain is built from TRBV7-8 and TRBJ2-5, with D maybe TRBD2 (6 bases). Trimming pared 2 bases from V and 5 bases from J, leaving 15 bases between. Per germline, CDR1 SGHVS and CDR2 FQNEAQ. The CDR3 is made up of 15 amino acids. The CDR3: CASSLSDGSFETQYF. CDR3 DNA: TGTGCCAGCAGCTTATCTGACGGGAGTTTCGAGACCCAGTACTTC.

The chain links TRBV5-1 to TRBJ1-6; D remains ambiguous. The CDR3 is 15 residues long. Germline CDR1 reads SGHRS; CDR2 reads YFSETQ. V lost 5 bases to trimming and J lost 10 bases, with 19 bases between them. The CDR3 region is CASRLGQPGSSPLHF. CDR3 coding DNA: TGCGCCAGCAGACTGGGCCAACCGGGGAGCTCACCCCTCCACTTT. Together with reference TRBV5-1 and TRBJ1-6, the CDR3 gives the full variable domain: KAGVTQTPRYLIKTRGQQVTLSCSPISGHRSVSWYQQTPGQGLQFLFEYFSETQRNKGNFPGRFSGRQFSNSRSEMNVSTLELGDSALYLCASRLGQPGSSPLHFGNGTRLTVT.

The V call is TRBV7-6, the J call TRBJ2-6; 9 positions match TRBD1. There are 18 residues in the CDR3. CDR1 SGHVS and CDR2 FNYEAQ come from the germline V gene. The ends lost 4 bases at V and 4 bases at J; junction bases unmatched: 11. The CDR3 loop reads CASSSPGQGISGANVLTF. For the CDR3, the DNA is TGTGCCAGCAGCTCCCCGGGACAGGGAATATCCGGGGCCAACGTCCTGACTTTC.

By proportion, this clonotype is medium-sized. The chain uses TRBV2 and TRBJ1-1; TRBD1 matches 11 bases. The CDR3 loop spans 15 amino acids. CDR1 and CDR2 (germline): SNHLY, FYNNEI. Germline trimming cut 5 bases from V and 3 bases from J; bases unmatched to any gene: 5. In DNA, the CDR3 is TGTGCCAGCAGTTGGACAGGGGGCGTTGACACTGAAGCTTTCTTT. Translation: CASSWTGGVDTEAFF.

This clonotype was found a few times. J is TRBJ1-2 and V is TRBV12-3 or TRBV12-4; weak D call: TRBD1 (6 bases). The CDR3 has 13 residues. The germline V and J ends were trimmed by 6 bases and 4 bases, with 12 bases remaining between them. Here the CDR3 reads CASSQGLTYGYTF. CDR3 DNA: TGTGCCAGCAGCCAGGGGCTGACCTATGGCTACACCTTC.

DNA for the CDR3: TGTGCCAGTAGTATGGGGGCTAGCACAGATACGCAGTATTTT. As protein: CASSMGASTDTQYF. The chain joins TRBV3-1 to TRBJ2-3; tentative D call: TRBD1 (6 bases). V was cut by 9 bases and J by 0 bases, with 13 bases left in between. The CDR3 sequence is 14 residues long. CDR1 LGHDT and CDR2 YNNKEL come from the germline V gene (reference sequence).

V gene TRBV6-4 combines with J gene TRBJ2-6; D possibly matches TRBD1 or TRBD2 (6 bases each). With 1 base removed from V and 4 bases from J, the gap between germline ends came to 8 bases. This CDR3 spans 15 amino acids. Germline V gene data show CDR1 as MRHNA and CDR2 as SNTAGT. CDR3 coding DNA: TGTGCCAGCAGTGACTGGGGGGCCGGGGCCAACGTCCTGACTTTC. This codes for CASSDWGAGANVLTF.

As regards this clonotype: One end of the junction is discordant with germline, which a read error may explain. The chain employs TRBV6-1 and TRBJ1-6; D is uncertain. The CDR3 is made up of 17 amino acids. Looked up from germline, CDR1 is MNHNS and CDR2 is SASEGT. The CDR3: CASSEANWVGHNSPLHF. Here the CDR3 DNA reads TGTGCCAGCAGTGAAGCGAATTGGGTTGGGCATAATTCACCCCTCCATTTT.

V and J are TRBV20-1 and TRBJ1-3; D may be TRBD1 (5 bases). This CDR3 has 15 amino acids. Trimming took 0 bases from V and 9 from J, leaving 18 bases between them. Germline V gene data show CDR1 as DFQATT and CDR2 as SNEGSKA (reference sequence). The DNA for the CDR3 is TGCAGTGCTAGAGATGGGGCAGTCGACGGGGGCACCATATATTTT. Its protein is CSARDGAVDGGTIYF.

The chain combines TRBV6-1 with TRBJ1-2, with 9 bases aligning to TRBD1. This CDR3 spans 15 amino acids. J lost 7 bases, V lost 6 bases, and 12 bases had no gene match. Germline CDR1 MNHNS, CDR2 SASEGT. The CDR3, as DNA: TGTGCCAGCAGCCTTAAAACAGGGGGCGAGGGTGGCTACACCTTC. Amino acid sequence: CASSLKTGGEGGYTF.

This clonotype was observed a single time. This chain joins TRBV27 and TRBJ2-3; D remains unclear. Germline V gene sequence: CDR1 MNHEY, CDR2 SMNVEV (reference sequence). Trimming removed 6 bases at V and 6 bases at J, with 10 bases between. The CDR3 length is 12 residues. The CDR3 loop is CASRSGRDTQYF. Written as DNA, the CDR3 is TGTGCCAGCAGGTCGGGCCGGGATACGCAGTATTTT.

The chain is built from TRBV12-3 or TRBV12-4 and TRBJ1-1; TRBD1 matches 11 bases. V was clipped by 5 bases and J by 6 bases; unmatched bases: 5. The CDR3 is 14 amino acids. The CDR3 sequence: CASSRDRGDAEAFF. As DNA, the CDR3 is TGTGCCAGCAGTCGGGACAGGGGGGACGCTGAAGCTTTCTTT.

The chain combines TRBV21-1 with TRBJ2-1; the D call TRBD2 from the table was never checked on the DNA. TRBV21-1 is designated a pseudogene. This CDR3 spans 16 amino acids. The CDR3 DNA follows: TGTGCCAGCAGCAAGGGAGGGGAAGTTCAATACAATGAGCAGTTCTTC. Translating gives CASSKGGEVQYNEQFF.

The V and J genes are TRBV7-2 and TRBJ2-3, with a weak D call TRBD2 (6 bases). The germline V and J ends were trimmed by 5 bases and 4 bases, with 13 bases remaining between them. The CDR3 spans 14 residues. In germline, CDR1 is SGHTA, CDR2 FQGNSA. The CDR3 loop is CASSPTTSSDTQYF. CDR3 DNA sequence: TGTGCCAGCAGCCCGACGACTAGTTCAGATACGCAGTATTTT. Variable domain in full (rest from reference TRBV7-2 and TRBJ2-3): GAGVSQSPSNKVTEKGKDVELRCDPISGHTALYWYRQSLGQGLEFLIYFQGNSAPDKSGLPSDRFSAERTGGSVSTLTIQRTQQEDSAVYLCASSPTTSSDTQYFGPGTRLTVL.

On this clonotype itself: One end of the junction is discordant with germline, which a read error may explain. The V gene is TRBV30, the J gene TRBJ2-7; D remains ambiguous. In germline, CDR1 is GTSNPN, CDR2 SVGIG (reference sequence). The CDR3 has 11 amino acids. Written as DNA, the CDR3 is TGTACCTGGAGTGACGAGTACGAGCAGTACTTC. It is translated as CTWSDEYEQYF.

V is TRBV6-1 and J is TRBJ1-2, with D tentatively TRBD1 (5 bases). CDR1 is MNHNS and CDR2 is SASEGT in the germline V gene. CDR3 length: 13 residues. Trimming pared 6 bases from V and 9 bases from J, leaving 17 bases between. CDR3 nucleotides: TGTGCCAGCAGCCCGGGGGGGGTTTGGAGCTACACCTTC. Translating it yields CASSPGGVWSYTF.

This clonotype is medium-sized. CDR3 protein: CASSNRGTKKETQYF. The CDR3 bases are TGTGCCAGCAGTAACAGGGGTACCAAAAAAGAGACCCAGTACTTC. This sequence joins TRBV6-1 and TRBJ2-5, with 7 bases matching TRBD1. The germline V gene has CDR1 MNHNS and CDR2 SASEGT. The ends lost 5 bases at V and 3 bases at J; junction bases unmatched: 9. CDR3 length equals 15 residues.

The V call is TRBV7-7, the J call TRBJ2-5, with 7 bases fitting TRBD2. V shed 2 bases, J shed 5 bases, and the junction held 8 bases outside the gene matches. This CDR3 has 15 amino acids. Germline CDR1 reads SSHAT; CDR2 reads FNYEAQ (reference sequence). The CDR3 sequence: CASSLRRGLRETQYF. CDR3 nucleotide sequence: TGTGCCAGCAGCTTACGGCGGGGGTTGCGGGAGACCCAGTACTTC.

V is TRBV30 and J is TRBJ1-2; D unclear. Trimming took off 0 bases at V and 0 bases at J, with 11 bases between the two ends. The germline V gene has CDR1 GTSNPN and CDR2 SVGIG (reference sequence). CDR3 length: 15 amino acids. In DNA form, the CDR3 reads TGTGCCTGGAGTGTAATTTATAGATCTAACTATGGCTACACCTTC. Translating gives CAWSVIYRSNYGYTF.

The gene calls are TRBV30 and TRBJ1-1; D is unresolved. CDR3 size: 15 residues. Germline CDR1 is GTSNPN and CDR2 is SVGIG (reference sequence). Trimming took 0 bases from V and 4 from J, leaving 15 bases between them. For the CDR3, the DNA is TGTGCCTGGAGTGTATTCGCCACCTCCAGCACTGAAGCTTTCTTT. It encodes CAWSVFATSSTEAFF.

The chain is built from TRBV27 and TRBJ1-2; D ambiguous. Between the trimmed V and J ends, which lost 9 bases and 8 bases, there was a span of 19 bases. The germline V gene encodes CDR1 MNHEY and CDR2 SMNVEV (reference sequence). CDR3 length: 13 amino acids. This chain's CDR3 is CARRRGRVGGYTF. The CDR3 DNA reads as TGTGCCAGGCGGCGTGGACGGGTTGGGGGCTACACCTTC.

The CDR3 sequence: CAWSSFYEQYF. The CDR3 DNA reads as TGTGCCTGGAGTTCTTTCTACGAGCAGTACTTC. The V call is TRBV30, the J call TRBJ2-7; D is undetermined. The germline gives CDR1 GTSNPN, CDR2 SVGIG (reference sequence). V shed 2 bases and J shed 3 bases, with 5 bases lying between them. The CDR3 totals 11 residues.

The J gene is TRBJ1-2, the V gene TRBV11-3; 8 bases match TRBD1. This CDR3 is built from 17 residues. The V segment lost 5 bases and the J segment 4 bases; nucleotides outside the gene matches: 15. Germline CDR1 SGHNT, CDR2 YENEEA. In DNA, the CDR3 is TGTGCCAGCAGCGCACAATCTCCCGGGACAGGCTTCTATGGCTACACCTTC. Protein: CASSAQSPGTGFYGYTF.

V is TRBV2 and J is TRBJ2-5, with TRBD2 matching 7 bases. The CDR3 is made up of 13 amino acids. V lost 8 bases to trimming and J lost 1 base; unmatched junction nucleotides: 4. The germline gives CDR1 SNHLY, CDR2 FYNNEI. The CDR3 nucleotides are TGTGCCAGCGGGAGGGATCCCCAAGAGACCCAGTACTTC. It yields the protein CASGRDPQETQYF.

The chain carries TRBV6-1 and TRBJ1-5, with D unresolved. Germline lookup yields CDR1 MNHNS and CDR2 SASEGT. CDR3 length: 17 residues. V was cut by 3 bases and J by 2 bases, with 17 bases left in between. The CDR3 bases are TGTGCCAGCAGTGATCCGAGTGTGGGGTTGGGCAATCAGCCCCAGCATTTT. Translation gives CASSDPSVGLGNQPQHF.